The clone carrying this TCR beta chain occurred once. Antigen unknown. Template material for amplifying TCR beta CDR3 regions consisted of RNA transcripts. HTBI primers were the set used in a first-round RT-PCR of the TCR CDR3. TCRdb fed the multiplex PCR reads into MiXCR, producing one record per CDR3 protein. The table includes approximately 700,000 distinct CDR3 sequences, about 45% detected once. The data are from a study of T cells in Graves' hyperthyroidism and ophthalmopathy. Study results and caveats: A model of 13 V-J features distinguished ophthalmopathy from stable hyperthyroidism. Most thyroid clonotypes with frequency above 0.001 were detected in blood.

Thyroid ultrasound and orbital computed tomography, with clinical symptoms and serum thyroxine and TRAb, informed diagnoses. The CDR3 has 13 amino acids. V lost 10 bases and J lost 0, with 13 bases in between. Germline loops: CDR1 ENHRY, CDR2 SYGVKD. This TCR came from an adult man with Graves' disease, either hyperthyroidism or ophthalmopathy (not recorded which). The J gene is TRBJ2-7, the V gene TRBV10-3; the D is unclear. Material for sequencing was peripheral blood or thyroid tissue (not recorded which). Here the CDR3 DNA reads TGTGCCACCCTAGGACCGAGCTCCTACGAGCAGTACTTC. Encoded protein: CATLGPSSYEQYF.